The source of this T cell receptor (beta chain) is a study of blood T cells in healthy people across ages. Alongside a J-beta primer mix, a sample-barcoded 5' primer served in a second PCR lasting about 7 to 11 cycles. From the 5' RACE reads, TCRdb called clonotypes with MiXCR, one entry per CDR3 protein. This sample has roughly 1.9 million distinct CDR3 sequences, with more than 35% found just once. Per sample, extraction of total RNA gave at least 6 micrograms in every case. As regards this clonotype: Antigen: not known.

General observations from the study: What prevented conclusive comparison of naive and antigen-experienced cells was that PBMCs were unsorted. Significant beta diversity loss was already apparent by age 40, declining roughly linearly.

Material: blood. This clonotype was sampled from a human donor in good health.

The CDR3 here is CASSLGLARGYNEQFF. The CDR3, as DNA: TGTGCCAGCAGCCTCGGACTAGCGAGGGGCTACAATGAGCAGTTCTTC. The chain links TRBV6-2 or TRBV6-3 to TRBJ2-1; TRBD2 matches 9 bases. This CDR3 contains 16 residues. V gave up 6 bases and J gave up 3 bases; unmatched junction bases: 9. CDR1 is MNHEY and CDR2 is SVGEGT in the germline V gene.